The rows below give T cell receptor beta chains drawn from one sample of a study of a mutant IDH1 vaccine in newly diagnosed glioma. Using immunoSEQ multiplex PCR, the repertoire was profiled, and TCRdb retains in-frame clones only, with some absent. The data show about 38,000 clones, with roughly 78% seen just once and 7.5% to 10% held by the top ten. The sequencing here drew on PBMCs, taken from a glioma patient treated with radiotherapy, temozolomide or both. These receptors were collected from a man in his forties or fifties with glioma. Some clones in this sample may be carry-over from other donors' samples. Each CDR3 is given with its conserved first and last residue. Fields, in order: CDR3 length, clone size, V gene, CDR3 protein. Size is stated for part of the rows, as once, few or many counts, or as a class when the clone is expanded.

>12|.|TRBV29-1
CSGREGVGEQYF
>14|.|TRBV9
CASSVAPDGPEAFF
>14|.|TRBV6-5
CASTSLKFGGVQHF
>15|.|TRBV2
CASSADRGWWETQYF
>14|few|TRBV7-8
CASSLLGEDYGYTF
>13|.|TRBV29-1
CSARGDSNQPQHF
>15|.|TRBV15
CATSNGYATNEKLFF
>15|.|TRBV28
CASSAPGSGTGELFF
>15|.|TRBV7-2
CASRQGAAGYNEQFF
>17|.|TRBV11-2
CASSLSPGAGESFGYTF
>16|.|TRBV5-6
CASSLGGGLLQETQYF
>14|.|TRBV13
CASSRLAGDYEQYF
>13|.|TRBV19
CASSKTVGDGYTF
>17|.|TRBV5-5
CASEGQGYSSYNSPLHF
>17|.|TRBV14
CASSPLRRSSGANVLTF
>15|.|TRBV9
CASSVSGSTGNTIYF
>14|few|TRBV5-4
CASSLEGGPGRLVF
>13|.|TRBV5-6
CASSLTGLDEQYF
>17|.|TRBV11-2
CASSLNELKAAGNTIYF
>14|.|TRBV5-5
CASSLFGTVDEQYF
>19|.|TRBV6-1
CASSELGPGTSGRGGELFF
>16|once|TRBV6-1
CASSDLLGAGNQPQHF
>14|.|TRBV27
CASSLSPRFDEQFF